The clone carrying this T cell receptor beta chain was counted only a few times. Using its own MiXCR run on the 5' RACE reads, TCRdb lists one record per CDR3 protein. The sample has some 57,000 distinct CDR3 sequences; less than 9.5% are singletons. The sample originates from a study of early T cells in non-severe SARS-CoV-2 infection. Trimming took off 2 bases at V and 2 bases at J, with 8 bases between the two ends. This CDR3 has 14 amino acids. Germline values: CDR1 SGDLS, CDR2 YYNGEE. The rearrangement links TRBV9 to TRBJ1-3; D is unclear. The sequence derives from an adult who was a healthcare worker with PCR-confirmed SARS-CoV-2 infection or an uninfected control (not recorded which). Sample: whole blood. The CDR3 nucleotides read TGTGCCAGCAGCGTTAATGACGCTGGAAACACCATATATTTT. Protein sequence: CASSVNDAGNTIYF.